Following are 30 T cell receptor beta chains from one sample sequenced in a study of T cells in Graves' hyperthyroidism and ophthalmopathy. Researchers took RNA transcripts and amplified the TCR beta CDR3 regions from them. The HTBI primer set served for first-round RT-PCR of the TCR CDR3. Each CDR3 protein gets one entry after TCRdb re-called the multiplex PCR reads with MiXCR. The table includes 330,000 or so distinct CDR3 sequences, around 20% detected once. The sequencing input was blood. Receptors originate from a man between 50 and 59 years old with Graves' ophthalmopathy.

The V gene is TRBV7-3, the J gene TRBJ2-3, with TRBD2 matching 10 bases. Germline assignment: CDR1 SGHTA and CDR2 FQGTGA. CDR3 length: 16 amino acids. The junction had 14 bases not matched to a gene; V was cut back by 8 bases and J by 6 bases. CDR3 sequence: CASAPASGRAKDTQYF. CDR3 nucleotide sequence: TGTGCCAGCGCCCCTGCCAGCGGGAGGGCCAAGGATACGCAGTATTTT.

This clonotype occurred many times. The CDR3 nucleotides read TGTGCCAGCAGCCACCCGACAGAATTTAACTATGGCTACACCTTC. This gives the protein CASSHPTEFNYGYTF. The chain is built from TRBV3-1 and TRBJ1-2; weak D call: TRBD1 (5 bases). The CDR3 has 15 amino acids. Germline V lookup: CDR1 LGHDT, CDR2 YNNKEL (reference sequence). The V and J ends lost 3 bases and 1 base respectively, with 12 bases between them.

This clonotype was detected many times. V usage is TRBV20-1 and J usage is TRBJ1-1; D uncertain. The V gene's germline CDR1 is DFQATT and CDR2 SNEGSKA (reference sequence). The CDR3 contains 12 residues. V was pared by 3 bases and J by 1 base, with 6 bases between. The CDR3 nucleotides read TGCAGTGCTAGTCAGCCGAACACTGAAGCTTTCTTT. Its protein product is CSASQPNTEAFF.

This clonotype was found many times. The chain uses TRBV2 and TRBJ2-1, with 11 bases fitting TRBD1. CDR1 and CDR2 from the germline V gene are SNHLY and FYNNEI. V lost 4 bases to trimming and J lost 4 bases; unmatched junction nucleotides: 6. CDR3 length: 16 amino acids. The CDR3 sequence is CASSVRGTGGYNEQFF. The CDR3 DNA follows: TGTGCCAGCAGTGTAAGAGGGACAGGGGGTTACAATGAGCAGTTCTTC.

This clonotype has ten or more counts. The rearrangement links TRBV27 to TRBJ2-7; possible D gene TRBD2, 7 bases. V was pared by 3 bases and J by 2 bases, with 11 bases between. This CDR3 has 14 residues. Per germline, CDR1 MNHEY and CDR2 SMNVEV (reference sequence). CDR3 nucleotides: TGTGCCAGCAGTTTGAAAGGGGGGGCCTACGAGCAGTACTTC. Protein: CASSLKGGAYEQYF.

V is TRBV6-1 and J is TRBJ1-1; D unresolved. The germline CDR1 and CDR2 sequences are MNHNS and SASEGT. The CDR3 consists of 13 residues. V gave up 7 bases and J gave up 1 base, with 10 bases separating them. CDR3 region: CASKKGPNTEAFF. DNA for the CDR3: TGTGCCAGCAAGAAGGGTCCGAACACTGAAGCTTTCTTT.

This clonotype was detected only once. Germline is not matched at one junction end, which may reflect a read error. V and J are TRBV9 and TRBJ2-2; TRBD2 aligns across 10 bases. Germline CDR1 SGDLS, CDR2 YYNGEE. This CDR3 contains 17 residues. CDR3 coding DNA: TGTGCCGGCAGCCTTCCCGGACTAGCGGCGAACACCGGGGAGCTGTTTTTT. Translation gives CAGSLPGLAANTGELFF. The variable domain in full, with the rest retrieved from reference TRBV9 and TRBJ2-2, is DSGVTQTPKHLITATGQRVTLRCSPRSGDLSVYWYQQSLDQGLQFLIQYYNGEERAKGNILERFSAQQFPDLHSELNLSSLELGDSALYFCAGSLPGLAANTGELFFGEGSRLTVL.

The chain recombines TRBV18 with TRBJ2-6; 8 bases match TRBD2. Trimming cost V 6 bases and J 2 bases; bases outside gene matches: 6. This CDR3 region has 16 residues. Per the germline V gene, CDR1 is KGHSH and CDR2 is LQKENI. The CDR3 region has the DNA TGTGCCAGCTCGCGCGGGGGGCTAGCTGGGGCCAACGTCCTGACTTTC. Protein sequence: CASSRGGLAGANVLTF.

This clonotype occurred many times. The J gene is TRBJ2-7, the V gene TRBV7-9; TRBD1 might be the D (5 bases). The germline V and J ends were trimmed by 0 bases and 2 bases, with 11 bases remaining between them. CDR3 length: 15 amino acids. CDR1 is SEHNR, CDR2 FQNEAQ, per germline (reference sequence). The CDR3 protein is CASSLAAGPTYEQYF. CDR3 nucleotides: TGTGCCAGCAGCTTAGCGGCAGGGCCTACCTACGAGCAGTACTTC.

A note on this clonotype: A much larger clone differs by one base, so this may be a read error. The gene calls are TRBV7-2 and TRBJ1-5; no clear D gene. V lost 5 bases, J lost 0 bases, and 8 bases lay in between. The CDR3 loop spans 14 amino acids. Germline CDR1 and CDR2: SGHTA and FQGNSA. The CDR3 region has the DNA TGTGCCAGCAGCCTCTTAGTTAGCAATCAGCCCCAGCATTTT. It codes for CASSLLVSNQPQHF.

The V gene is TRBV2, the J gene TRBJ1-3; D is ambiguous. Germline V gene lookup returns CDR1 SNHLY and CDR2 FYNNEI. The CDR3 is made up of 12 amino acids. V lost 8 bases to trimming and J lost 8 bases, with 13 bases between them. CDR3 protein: CASRGRRDTIYF. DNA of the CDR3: TGTGCCAGCCGCGGGAGGCGGGACACCATATATTTT.

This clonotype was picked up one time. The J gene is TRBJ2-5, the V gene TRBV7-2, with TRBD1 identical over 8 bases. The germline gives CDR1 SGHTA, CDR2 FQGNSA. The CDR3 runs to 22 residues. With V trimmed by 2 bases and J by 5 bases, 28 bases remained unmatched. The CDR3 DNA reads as TGTGCCAGCAGCTTATTGGCGAAGGCCTACTCGACCACGGACAGGGACGTCGAGACCCAGTACTTC. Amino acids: CASSLLAKAYSTTDRDVETQYF.

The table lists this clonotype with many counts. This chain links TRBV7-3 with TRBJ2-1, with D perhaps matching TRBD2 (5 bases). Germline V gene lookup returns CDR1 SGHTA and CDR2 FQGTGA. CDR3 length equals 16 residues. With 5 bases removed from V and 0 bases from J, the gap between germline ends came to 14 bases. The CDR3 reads CASSPTGISSYNEQFF. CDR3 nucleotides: TGTGCCAGCAGCCCAACGGGAATAAGCTCCTACAATGAGCAGTTCTTC.

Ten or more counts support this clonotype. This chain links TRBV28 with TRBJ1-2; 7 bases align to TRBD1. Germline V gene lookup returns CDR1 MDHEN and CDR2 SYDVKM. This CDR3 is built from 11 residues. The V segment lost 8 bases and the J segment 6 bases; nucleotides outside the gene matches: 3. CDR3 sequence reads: CASGTVNGYTF. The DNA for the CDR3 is TGTGCCAGCGGGACAGTAAATGGCTACACCTTC.

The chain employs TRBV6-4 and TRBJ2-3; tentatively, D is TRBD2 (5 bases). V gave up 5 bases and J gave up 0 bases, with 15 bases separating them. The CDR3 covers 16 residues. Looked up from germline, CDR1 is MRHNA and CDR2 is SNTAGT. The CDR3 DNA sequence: TGTGCCAGCAGTAGCCTCGGGGATTCTAGCACAGATACGCAGTATTTT. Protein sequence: CASSSLGDSSTDTQYF.

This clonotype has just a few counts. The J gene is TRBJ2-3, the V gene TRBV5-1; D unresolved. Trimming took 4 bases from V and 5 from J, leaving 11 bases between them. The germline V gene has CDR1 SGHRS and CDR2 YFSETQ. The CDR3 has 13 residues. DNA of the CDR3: TGCGCCAGCAGCGCGTGGAAGAGAGATACGCAGTATTTT. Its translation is CASSAWKRDTQYF.

Here the CDR3 reads CSVEDRGGRIIEQYF. CDR3 bases: TGCAGCGTTGAAGATCGGGGCGGGAGGATTATCGAGCAGTACTTC. The rearrangement links TRBV29-1 to TRBJ2-7, with 8 bases matching TRBD2. V was clipped by 0 bases and J by 6 bases; unmatched bases: 10. Looked up from germline, CDR1 is SQVTM and CDR2 is ANQGSEA. The CDR3 loop spans 15 amino acids.

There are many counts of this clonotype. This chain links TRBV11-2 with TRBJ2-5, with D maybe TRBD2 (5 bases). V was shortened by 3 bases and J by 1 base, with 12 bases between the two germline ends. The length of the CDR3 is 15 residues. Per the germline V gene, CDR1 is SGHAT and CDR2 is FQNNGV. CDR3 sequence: CASSLFYRGQETQYF. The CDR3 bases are TGTGCCAGCAGCTTGTTTTACCGGGGCCAAGAGACCCAGTACTTC.

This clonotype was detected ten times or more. Here the CDR3 reads CASRRLAGSTDTQYF. The CDR3 region has the DNA TGTGCCAGCAGACGACTAGCGGGGAGCACAGATACGCAGTATTTT. The chain carries TRBV28 and TRBJ2-3; 11 bases are a match to TRBD2. Germline trimming cut 6 bases from V and 0 bases from J; bases unmatched to any gene: 2. This CDR3 region has 15 residues. Germline values: CDR1 MDHEN, CDR2 SYDVKM.

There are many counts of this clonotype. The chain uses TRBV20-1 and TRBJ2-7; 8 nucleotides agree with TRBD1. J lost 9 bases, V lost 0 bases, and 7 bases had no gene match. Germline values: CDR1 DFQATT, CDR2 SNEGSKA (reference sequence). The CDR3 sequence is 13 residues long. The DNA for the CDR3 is TGCAGTGCTAGAGATCCAGGACAGGGTTCGCAGTACTTC. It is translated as CSARDPGQGSQYF.

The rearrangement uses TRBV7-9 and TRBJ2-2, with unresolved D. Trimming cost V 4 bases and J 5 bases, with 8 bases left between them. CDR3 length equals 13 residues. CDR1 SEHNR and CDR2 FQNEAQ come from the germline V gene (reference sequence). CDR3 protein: CASSSARTGELFF. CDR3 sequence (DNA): TGTGCCAGCAGCTCAGCGAGAACCGGGGAGCTGTTTTTT.

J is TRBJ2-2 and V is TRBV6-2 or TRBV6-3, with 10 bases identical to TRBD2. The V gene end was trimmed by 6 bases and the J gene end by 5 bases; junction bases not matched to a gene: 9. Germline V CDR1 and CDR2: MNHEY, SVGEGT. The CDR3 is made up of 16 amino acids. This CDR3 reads CASSRLAGVGTGELFF. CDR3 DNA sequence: TGTGCCAGCAGCCGTCTAGCGGGAGTAGGGACCGGGGAGCTGTTTTTT.

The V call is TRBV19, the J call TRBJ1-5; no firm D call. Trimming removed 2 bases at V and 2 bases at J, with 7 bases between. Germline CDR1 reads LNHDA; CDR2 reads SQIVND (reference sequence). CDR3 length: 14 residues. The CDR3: CASSIRRGNQPQHF. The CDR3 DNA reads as TGTGCCAGTAGTATACGCCGAGGCAATCAGCCCCAGCATTTT.

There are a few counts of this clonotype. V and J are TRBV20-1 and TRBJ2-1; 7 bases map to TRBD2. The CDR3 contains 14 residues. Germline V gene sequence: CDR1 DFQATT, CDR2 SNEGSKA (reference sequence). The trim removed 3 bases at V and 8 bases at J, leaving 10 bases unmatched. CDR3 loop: CSARDSTSSYEQFF. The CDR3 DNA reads TGCAGTGCTAGGGATTCGACTAGCAGTTATGAGCAGTTCTTC.

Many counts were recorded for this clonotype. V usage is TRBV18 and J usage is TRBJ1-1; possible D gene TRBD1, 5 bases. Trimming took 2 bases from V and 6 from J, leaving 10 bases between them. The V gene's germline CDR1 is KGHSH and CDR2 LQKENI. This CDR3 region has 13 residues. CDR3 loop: CASSPKTVPEAFF. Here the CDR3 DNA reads TGTGCCAGCTCACCAAAGACAGTCCCTGAAGCTTTCTTT. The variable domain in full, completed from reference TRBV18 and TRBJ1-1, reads NAGVMQNPRHLVRRRGQEARLRCSPMKGHSHVYWYRQLPEEGLKFMVYLQKENIIDESGMPKERFSAEFPKEGPSILRIQQVVRGDSAAYFCASSPKTVPEAFFGQGTRLTVV.

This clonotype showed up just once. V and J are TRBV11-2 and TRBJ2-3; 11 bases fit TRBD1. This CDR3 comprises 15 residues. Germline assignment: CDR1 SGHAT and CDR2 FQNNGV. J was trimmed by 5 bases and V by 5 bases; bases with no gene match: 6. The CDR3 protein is CASSLWTGGQDTQYF. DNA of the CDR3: TGTGCCAGCAGCCTTTGGACAGGGGGCCAAGATACGCAGTATTTT.

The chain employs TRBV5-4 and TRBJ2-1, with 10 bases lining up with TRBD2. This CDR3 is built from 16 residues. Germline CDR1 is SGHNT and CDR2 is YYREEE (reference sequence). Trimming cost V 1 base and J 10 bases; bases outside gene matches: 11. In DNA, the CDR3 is TGTGCCAGCAGCTTGCCCCCCCTAGCGGGAGTTAACGAGCAGTTCTTC. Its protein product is CASSLPPLAGVNEQFF.

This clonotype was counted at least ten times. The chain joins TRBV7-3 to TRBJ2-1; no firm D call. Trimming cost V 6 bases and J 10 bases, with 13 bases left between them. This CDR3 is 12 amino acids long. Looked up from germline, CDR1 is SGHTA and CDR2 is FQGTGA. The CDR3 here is CASSLPGLEQFF. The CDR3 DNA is TGTGCCAGCAGTCTCCCGGGCCTAGAGCAGTTCTTC.

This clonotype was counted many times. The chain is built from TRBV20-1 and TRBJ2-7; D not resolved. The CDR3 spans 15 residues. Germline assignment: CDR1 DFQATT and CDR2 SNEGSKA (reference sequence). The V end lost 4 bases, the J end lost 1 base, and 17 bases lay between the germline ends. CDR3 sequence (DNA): TGCAGTGCTAACCCAGTGGCGTCAGATTCCTACGAGCAGTACTTC. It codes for CSANPVASDSYEQYF.

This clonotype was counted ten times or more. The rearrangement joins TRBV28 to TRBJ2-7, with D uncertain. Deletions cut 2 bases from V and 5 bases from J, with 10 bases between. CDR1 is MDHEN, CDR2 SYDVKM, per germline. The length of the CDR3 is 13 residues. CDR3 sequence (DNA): TGTGCCAGCAGTTTACCACCACTCGACGAGCAGTACTTC. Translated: CASSLPPLDEQYF.